This T cell receptor (beta chain) comes out of a study of CD8+CD57+ T cells in acquired aplastic anemia. Both TCR beta VDJ combination and CDR3 sequence profiling were carried out. Genomic DNA was the template for this profiling. TCRdb reprocessed the reads with MiXCR, giving one entry per CDR3 protein. This sample yields 190,000 or so distinct CDR3 sequences, of which around 60% are seen a single time; about 31% belongs to the top ten. For this clonotype: Its antigen remains unidentified.

Study outcomes and limitations: Overlapping CD8+ CDR3 repertoires of patients and controls contained around 30 shared sequences.

The sequencing sample was made of sorted CD4+, CD8+, or CD8+CD57+ T cells (not recorded which) from PBMCs. The TCR sequence derives from a human donor in good health.

Here the CDR3 DNA reads TGTGCCAGCAGTCTAGACAGGGGGAGGCACGAGCAGTACTTC. Protein: CASSLDRGRHEQYF. The rearrangement uses TRBV2 and TRBJ2-7; 9 positions match TRBD1. CDR1 and CDR2 (germline): SNHLY, FYNNEI. J gave up 5 bases and V 5 bases, and 7 bases lay outside the gene matches. The CDR3 totals 14 residues.